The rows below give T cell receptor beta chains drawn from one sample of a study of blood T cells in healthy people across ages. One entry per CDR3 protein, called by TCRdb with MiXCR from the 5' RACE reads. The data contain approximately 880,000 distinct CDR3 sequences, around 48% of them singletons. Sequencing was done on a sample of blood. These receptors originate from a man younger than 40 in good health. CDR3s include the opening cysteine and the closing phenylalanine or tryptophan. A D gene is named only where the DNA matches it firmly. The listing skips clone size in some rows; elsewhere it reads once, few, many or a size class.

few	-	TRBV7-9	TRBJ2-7	TGTGCCAGCAGTCAGAGACCCTACCTTCCGGGCTACGAGCAGTACTTC	CASSQRPYLPGYEQYF
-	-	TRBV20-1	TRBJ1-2	TGCAGTGCGGGGACCGGGACCGATTACTATGACTACACCTTC	CSAGTGTDYYDYTF
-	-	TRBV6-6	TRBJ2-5	TGTGCCAGCGGACAGCAAGAGACCCAGTACTTC	CASGQQETQYF
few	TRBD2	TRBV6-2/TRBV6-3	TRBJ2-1	TGTGCCAGCAGTTGGGGACTAGTACAGCAGTTCTTC	CASSWGLVQQFF
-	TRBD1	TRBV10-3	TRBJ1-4	TGTGCCATCAGCGCAGAAGGGACAGGGGAAGAAAAACTGTTTTTT	CAISAEGTGEEKLFF
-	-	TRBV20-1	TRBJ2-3	TGCAGTGCTAGTCCGGCGGGACGTCTTAGCACAGATACGCAGTATTTT	CSASPAGRLSTDTQYF
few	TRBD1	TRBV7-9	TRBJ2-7	TGTGCCAGCAGTTCCCGGGACAGCGAGCAGTACGAGCAGTACTTC	CASSSRDSEQYEQYF
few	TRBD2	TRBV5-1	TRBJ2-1	TGCGCCAGCAGCGTACGGACTAGCGTTGCCCATGAGCAGTTCTTC	CASSVRTSVAHEQFF
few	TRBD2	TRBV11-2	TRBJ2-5	TGTGCCAGCAGCTTTGTTGGCGGGGGGTACCAAGAGACCCAGTACTTC	CASSFVGGGYQETQYF
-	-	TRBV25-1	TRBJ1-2	TGTGCCAGCCCCGCATGTTGGGGAGGAGCTAACTATGGCTACACCTTC	CASPACWGGANYGYTF
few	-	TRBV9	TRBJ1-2	TGTGCCAGCAGCGTAGCGGACGCCGGTTACTCTGGCTACACCTTC	CASSVADAGYSGYTF
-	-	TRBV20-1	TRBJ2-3	TGCAGTGCTAGACCACTTGCCACAGATACGCAGTATTTT	CSARPLATDTQYF
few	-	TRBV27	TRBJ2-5	TGTGCCAGCAGTATCGGGCTAGCGAGCGAGACCCAGTACTTC	CASSIGLASETQYF
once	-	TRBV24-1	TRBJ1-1	TGTGCCACCAGTGATTTGGAGTACGACGGAGCTTTCTTT	CATSDLEYDGAFF
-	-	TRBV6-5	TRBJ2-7	TGTGCCAGCAGATCTAACAGCGACCCTAATTCTTACGAGCAGTACTTC	CASRSNSDPNSYEQYF
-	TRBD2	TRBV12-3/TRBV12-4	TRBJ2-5	TGTGCCAGCAGTTCCTTAGCGGGGGCCGGAGAGACCCAGTACTTC	CASSSLAGAGETQYF
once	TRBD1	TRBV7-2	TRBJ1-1	TGTGCCAGCAGCTTAACGTCAGGGGGGAACACTGAAGCTTTCTTT	CASSLTSGGNTEAFF
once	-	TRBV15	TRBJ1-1	TGTGCCACCAGCAGAGATGACGGATACACTGAAGCTTTCTTT	CATSRDDGYTEAFF
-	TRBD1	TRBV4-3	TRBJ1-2	TGCGCCAGCAGCCAAGATCGGGAACAGGGGGCGCATTTTGGCTACACCTTC	CASSQDREQGAHFGYTF
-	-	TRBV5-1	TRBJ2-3	TGCGCCAGCAGCGCCGGACCCGCTGGTACGCAGTATTTT	CASSAGPAGTQYF
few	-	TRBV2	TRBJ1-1	TGTGCCAGAAAGGAATTTTACGGTATGAACACTGAAGCTTTCTTT	CARKEFYGMNTEAFF
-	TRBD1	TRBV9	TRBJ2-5	TGTGCCAGCAGCGGTTACAGGGGGCGAGAGACCCAGTACTTC	CASSGYRGRETQYF
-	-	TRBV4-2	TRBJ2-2	TGTGCCAGCAGCCAAGAACCGGGGCGGGGCGGGGAGCTGTTTTTT	CASSQEPGRGGELFF
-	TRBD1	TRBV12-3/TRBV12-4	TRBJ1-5	TGTGCCAGCAGCGATACAGGGGGCAGTCAGCCCCAGCATTTT	CASSDTGGSQPQHF
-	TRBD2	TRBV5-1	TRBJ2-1	TGCGCCAGCAGCTCCCCAAATTCTAGCGGGGCGACCTACAATGAGCAGTTCTTC	CASSSPNSSGATYNEQFF
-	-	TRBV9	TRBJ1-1	TGTGCCAGCAGCGTAGTAGCCGGAAAGAACACTGAAGCTTTCTTT	CASSVVAGKNTEAFF
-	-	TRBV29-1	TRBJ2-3	TGCAGCGTTGACCAGGAGTGGGCGACAGATACGCAGTATTTT	CSVDQEWATDTQYF
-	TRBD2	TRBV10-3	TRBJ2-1	TGTGCCACCAATCCACCCCAGGAAGCGGGGGGGCCCTTCAATTACAATGAGCAGTTCTTC	CATNPPQEAGGPFNYNEQFF
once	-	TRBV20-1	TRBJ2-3	TGCAGTGCTTTTGCCGTTGAGGGGGGCACAGATACGCAGTATTTT	CSAFAVEGGTDTQYF